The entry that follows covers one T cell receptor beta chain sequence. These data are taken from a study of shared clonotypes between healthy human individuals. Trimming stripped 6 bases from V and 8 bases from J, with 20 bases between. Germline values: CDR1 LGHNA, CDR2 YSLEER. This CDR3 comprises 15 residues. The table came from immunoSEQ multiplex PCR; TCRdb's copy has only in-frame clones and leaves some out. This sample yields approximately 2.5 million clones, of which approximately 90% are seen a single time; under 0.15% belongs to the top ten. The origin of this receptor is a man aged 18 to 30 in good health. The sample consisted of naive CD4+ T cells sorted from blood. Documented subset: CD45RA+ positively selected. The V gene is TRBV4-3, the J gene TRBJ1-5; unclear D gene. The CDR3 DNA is TGCGCCAGCAGTCCGTCACCGGAAGGTTCGGAGCCCCAGCATTTT. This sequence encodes CASSPSPEGSEPQHF.